The entry that follows covers one T cell receptor (beta chain) sequence. This specimen comes from a study of blood T cell repertoires in COVID-19. Background on the study: Material from acute and convalescent COVID-19 was sourced from the United States, Italy and Spain. Sample material is recorded as cDNA or gDNA derived from T cells, B-cell-depleted T cells, or PBMCs.

The CDR3 spans 20 residues. With 3 bases clipped from V and 3 bases from J, the junction kept 14 bases outside the gene matches. In germline, CDR1 is SGDLS, CDR2 YYNGEE. The assay was immunoSEQ multiplex PCR, and TCRdb's table has in-frame clones only and misses some. The table includes approximately 90,000 clones, approximately 86% detected once. The sample was peripheral blood. V is TRBV9 and J is TRBJ2-2, with 13 bases aligning to TRBD2. The clonotype originates from a man in his 60s with acute or convalescent COVID-19. In nucleotides, the CDR3 is TGTGCCAGCAGCGCAGGACTAGCGGGAGTTGGGGCCGGGGACACCGGGGAGCTGTTTTTT. Translating gives CASSAGLAGVGAGDTGELFF.